Each of the 12 T cell receptor beta chains below was sequenced from the same sample in a study of beta chain features in type 1 diabetes. Of the isolated RNA, all was reverse transcribed, and so the sequenced material was expressed TCRB transcripts. The table came from immunoSEQ multiplex PCR; TCRdb's copy has only in-frame clones and leaves some out. The table shows around 400,000 clones, with over 12% occurring only once. What was sequenced was naive CD4+ T cells from blood. All receptors come from a woman younger than 35 in good health.

This clone came up a few times. The sample carries other DNA sequences with the same CDR3. This chain joins TRBV18 and TRBJ2-5, with D perhaps matching TRBD1 (5 bases). Per the germline V gene, CDR1 is KGHSH and CDR2 is LQKENI. The V end lost 1 base, the J end lost 1 base, and 7 bases lay between the germline ends. This CDR3 is 14 amino acids long. CDR3 region: CASSPRQGQETQYF. CDR3 DNA sequence: TGTGCCAGCTCACCACGCCAGGGCCAAGAGACCCAGTACTTC. Full variable domain (rest looked up from reference TRBV18 and TRBJ2-5): NAGVMQNPRHLVRRRGQEARLRCSPMKGHSHVYWYRQLPEEGLKFMVYLQKENIIDESGMPKERFSAEFPKEGPSILRIQQVVRGDSAAYFCASSPRQGQETQYFGPGTRLLVL.

This clone was detected only a few times. J is TRBJ2-6 and V is TRBV5-1, with TRBD1 matching over 8 bases. Germline V lookup: CDR1 SGHRS, CDR2 YFSETQ. The V and J ends lost 5 bases and 0 bases, in that order; junction bases with no gene match: 7. The CDR3 is 17 amino acids. CDR3 sequence: CASSEGQASSGANVLTF. DNA of the CDR3: TGCGCCAGCAGTGAGGGACAGGCGAGCTCTGGGGCCAACGTCCTGACTTTC.

This clone appeared a few times. The chain is built from TRBV5-6 and TRBJ2-5; tentative D call: TRBD2 (7 bases). CDR1 and CDR2 (germline): SGHDT, YYEEEE. With 2 bases removed from V and 5 bases from J, the gap between germline ends came to 19 bases. This CDR3 is built from 16 residues. The CDR3 bases are TGTGCCAGCAGCTTACGTTCGGGGGGCGCATACGAGACCCAGTACTTC. It codes for CASSLRSGGAYETQYF.

This clone has a handful of counts. The V gene is TRBV4-1, the J gene TRBJ2-2; 10 bases match TRBD1. V shed 3 bases, J shed 4 bases, and the junction held 5 bases outside the gene matches. CDR1 is MGHRA and CDR2 is YSYEKL in the germline V gene. The CDR3 spans 16 residues. CDR3 protein: CASSHRQGAGTGELFF. DNA for the CDR3: TGCGCCAGCAGCCACCGACAGGGGGCAGGCACCGGGGAGCTGTTTTTT.

The chain uses TRBV29-1 and TRBJ2-5; 8 nucleotides match TRBD2. CDR1 and CDR2 (germline): SQVTM, ANQGSEA. The CDR3 extends over 12 amino acids. V lost 2 bases and J lost 10; bases outside the gene matches: 6. CDR3 protein: CSVESPRGGQYF. CDR3 DNA sequence: TGCAGCGTTGAATCCCCACGGGGGGGCCAGTACTTC.

The chain is built from TRBV4-3 and TRBJ1-4, with TRBD1 as a possible D gene (6 bases). V was trimmed by 6 bases and J by 5 bases, leaving 13 bases between them. Germline CDR1 and CDR2: LGHNA and YSLEER. The CDR3 totals 14 residues. CDR3 in amino acids: CASRRQVGNEKLFF. Written as DNA, the CDR3 is TGCGCCAGCAGAAGACAGGTGGGGAATGAAAAACTGTTTTTT.

This sequence joins TRBV20-1 and TRBJ1-2, with a possible D match to TRBD1 (6 bases). The CDR3 is 11 residues long. The germline CDR1 and CDR2 sequences are DFQATT and SNEGSKA (reference sequence). V was cut by 6 bases and J by 7 bases, with 12 bases left in between. The CDR3 bases are TGCAGTGCACTCTACAGGGTTGGCTACACCTTC. This sequence encodes CSALYRVGYTF.

V gene TRBV9 combines with J gene TRBJ2-1; 9 bases agree with TRBD1. V dropped 6 bases and J dropped 9; count of bases not matched to a gene: 4. Germline CDR1 SGDLS, CDR2 YYNGEE. The CDR3 loop spans 12 amino acids. Written as DNA, the CDR3 is TGTGCCAGCAACACAGGGGGCCGTGAGCAGTTCTTC. It specifies CASNTGGREQFF.

The CDR3 DNA reads TGTGCCAGCATGGGACAGGTGGTCAGGGAGCAGTACTTC. This gives the protein CASMGQVVREQYF. The chain combines TRBV28 with TRBJ2-7; 8 bases fit TRBD1. The junction had 9 bases not matched to a gene; V was cut back by 7 bases and J by 7 bases. The germline V gene encodes CDR1 MDHEN and CDR2 SYDVKM. The CDR3 contains 13 residues.

To note about this clone: The sample holds other DNA sequences that translate to the same CDR3. The rearrangement links TRBV5-1 to TRBJ2-3; tentative D call: TRBD2 (5 bases). This CDR3 comprises 14 residues. Trimming cost V 0 bases and J 0 bases, with 5 bases left between them. Germline CDR1 reads SGHRS; CDR2 reads YFSETQ. CDR3 protein: CASSLGTSTDTQYF. The CDR3 coding sequence is TGCGCCAGCAGCTTGGGGACTAGCACAGATACGCAGTATTTT.

The rearrangement joins TRBV7-3 to TRBJ2-7, with 10 bases aligning to TRBD1. This CDR3 spans 15 amino acids. Germline lookup yields CDR1 SGHTA and CDR2 FQGTGA. The V gene end was trimmed by 4 bases and the J gene end by 1 base; junction bases not matched to a gene: 4. The CDR3 bases are TGTGCCAGCAGCTCGACAGGGGGCGCATCCTACGAGCAGTACTTC. This translates into CASSSTGGASYEQYF.

This clone has just a few counts. The chain links TRBV5-4 to TRBJ2-2, with 8 bases lining up with TRBD1. CDR1 SGHNT and CDR2 YYREEE come from the germline V gene (reference sequence). Trimming removed 5 bases from V and 1 base from J; junction bases left unmatched: 4. The CDR3 is made up of 15 amino acids. CDR3: CASSATGGNTGELFF. The CDR3 DNA reads as TGTGCCAGCAGTGCTACAGGGGGGAACACCGGGGAGCTGTTTTTT.